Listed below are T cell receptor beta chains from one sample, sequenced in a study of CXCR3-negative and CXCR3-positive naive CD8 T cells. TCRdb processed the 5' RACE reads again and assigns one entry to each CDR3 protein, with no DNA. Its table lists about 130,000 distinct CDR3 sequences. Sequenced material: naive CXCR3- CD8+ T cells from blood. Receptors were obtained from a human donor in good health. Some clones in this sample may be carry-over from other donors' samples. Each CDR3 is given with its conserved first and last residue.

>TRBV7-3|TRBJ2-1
CASSSQVGVREQFF
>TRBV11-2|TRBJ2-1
CASSPGLPDDEQFF
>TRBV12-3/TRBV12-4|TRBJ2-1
CAGSWGEGPRGNEQFF
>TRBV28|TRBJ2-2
CASSYYSGGELFF
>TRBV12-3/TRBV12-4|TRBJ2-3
CASSSQPGQGAEDTQYF
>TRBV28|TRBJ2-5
CASSLWLAEKIPETQYF
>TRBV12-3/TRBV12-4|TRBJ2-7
CASSNSGRGGSYEQYF
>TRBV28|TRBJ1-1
CASSPRGQATGYTEAFF
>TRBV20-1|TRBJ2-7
CSARDGTGSGGIEQYF
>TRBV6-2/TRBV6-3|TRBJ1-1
CASSYSRSPEAFF
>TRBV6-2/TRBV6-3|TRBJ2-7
CASSYTYEGNYEQYF
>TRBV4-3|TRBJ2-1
CASSQGTNNEQFF
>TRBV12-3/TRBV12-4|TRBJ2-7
CASSLWTCEQYF
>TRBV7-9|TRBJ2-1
CASSPTSGDDYNEQFF
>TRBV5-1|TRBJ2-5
CASSLEGGGYEETQYF
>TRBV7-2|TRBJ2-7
CASSTYLAGSSYEQYF
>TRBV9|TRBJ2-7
CASSGRDAYEQYF
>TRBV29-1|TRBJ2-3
CSVVEVAGVVSTDTQYF
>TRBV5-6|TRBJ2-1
CASSLVQREGPSYNEQFF
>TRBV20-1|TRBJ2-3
CSASHGALAGGSTDTQYF
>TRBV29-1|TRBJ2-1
CSVEDWGTDSYNEQFF
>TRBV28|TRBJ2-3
CASSPPPRSATDTQYF
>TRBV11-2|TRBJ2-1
CASSHPGASYNEQFF
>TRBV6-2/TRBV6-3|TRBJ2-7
CASRELANHEQYF
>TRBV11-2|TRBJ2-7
CASSLDVQGFYEQYF
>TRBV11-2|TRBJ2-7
CASSLLSHYEQYF
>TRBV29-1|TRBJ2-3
CSVERGGYSTDTQYF
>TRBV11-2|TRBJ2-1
CASSLVWDGREQFF
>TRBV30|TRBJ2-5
CAWSASASTETQYF
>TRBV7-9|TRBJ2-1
CASPAPTSGSGDEQFF
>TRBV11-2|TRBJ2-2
CASSFPGLAGVGGELFF
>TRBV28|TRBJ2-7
CASSLLSPQGSYEQYF
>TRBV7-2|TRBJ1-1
CASSLVLGSREAFF
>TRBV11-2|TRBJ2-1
CASSLAPSGSDEQFF
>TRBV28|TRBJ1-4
CASSPPDDEKLFF
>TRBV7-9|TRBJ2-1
CASSSIGTSPYNEQFF
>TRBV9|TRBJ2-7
CASSTTGTGNYEQYF
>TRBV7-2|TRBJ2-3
CASSFIRGGALPRTDTQYF
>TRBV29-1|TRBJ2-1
CSVLVTRSPRNEQFF
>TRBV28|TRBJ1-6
CASSTNRLTADNSPLHF
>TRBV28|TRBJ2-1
CASSLGQGLNNEQFF
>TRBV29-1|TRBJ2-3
CSVVYGTDTQYF
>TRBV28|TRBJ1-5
CASSKTGGLQPQHF